These 18 T cell receptor beta chains share one sample of origin, sequenced in a study of technical replicates of blood from several donors. The protocol was immunoSEQ multiplex PCR, while the TCRdb copy is restricted to in-frame clones and leaves out a portion. The sample lists tens of thousands of clones; around 94% were seen once. Sequencing input: T cells isolated from PBMCs. The receptors originated from a human donor in good health.

This chain uses TRBV28 with TRBJ1-4; 8 bases agree with TRBD1. Trimming took 7 bases from V and 4 from J; bases not matched to a gene: 11. This CDR3 is 16 amino acids long. Germline V gene data show CDR1 as MDHEN and CDR2 as SYDVKM. The CDR3, as DNA: TGTGCCAGCACCGTCCCGGGACAGGCCGATAATGAAAAACTGTTTTTT. Translated, it gives CASTVPGQADNEKLFF.

CDR3 DNA sequence: TGTGCCAGCAGATTGGGACTAGCGGGAGACGAGCAGTTCTTC. Translated, it gives CASRLGLAGDEQFF. The genes are TRBV6-5 and TRBJ2-1; 14 nucleotides agree with TRBD2. The CDR3 is 14 residues long. The germline V gene has CDR1 MNHEY and CDR2 SVGAGI. Germline trimming cut 6 bases from V and 10 bases from J; bases unmatched to any gene: 5.

This chain links TRBV4-1 with TRBJ2-1, with 13 bases aligning to TRBD2. There are 16 residues in the CDR3. Germline V gives CDR1 MGHRA, CDR2 YSYEKL. The junction had 4 bases not matched to a gene; V was cut back by 0 bases and J by 8 bases. The DNA for the CDR3 is TGCGCCAGCAGCCAAGAGAGGACTAGCGGGAGCTATGAGCAGTTCTTC. Translation gives CASSQERTSGSYEQFF.

V usage is TRBV4-3 and J usage is TRBJ2-3; D is perhaps TRBD2 (5 bases). Germline V gene sequence: CDR1 LGHNA, CDR2 YSLEER. The CDR3 has 15 residues. With 0 bases removed from V and 3 bases from J, the gap between germline ends came to 10 bases. The CDR3 sequence is CASSQDSLGTDTQYF. For the CDR3, the DNA is TGCGCCAGCAGCCAAGATTCACTAGGAACAGATACGCAGTATTTT.

The CDR3 DNA follows: TGTGCCAGCAGCACTCGGACTAGCGGGGACCACAATGAGCAGTTCTTC. It codes for CASSTRTSGDHNEQFF. The rearrangement joins TRBV9 to TRBJ2-1; 12 positions agree with TRBD2. V lost 4 bases to trimming and J lost 5 bases; unmatched junction nucleotides: 7. Germline values: CDR1 SGDLS, CDR2 YYNGEE. The CDR3 sequence is 16 residues long.

In this sample, this clone turned up a few times. The chain is built from TRBV5-4 and TRBJ1-2; 10 bases align to TRBD1. Trimming at V came to 4 bases and at J to 8 bases, leaving 8 bases not matched to a gene. Germline loops: CDR1 SGHNT, CDR2 YYREEE (reference sequence). The CDR3 length is 14 residues. The CDR3: CASSLLDRGRGYTF. The CDR3, as DNA: TGTGCCAGCAGCCTTCTCGACAGGGGGCGAGGCTACACCTTC. The whole variable domain, filled in from reference TRBV5-4 and TRBJ1-2, reads ETGVTQSPTHLIKTRGQQVTLRCSSQSGHNTVSWYQQALGQGPQFIFQYYREEENGRGNFPPRFSGLQFPNYSSELNVNALELDDSALYLCASSLLDRGRGYTFGSGTRLTVV.

The rearrangement uses TRBV25-1 and TRBJ2-2; possibly TRBD2 for D (5 bases). The germline V gene has CDR1 MGHDK and CDR2 SYGVNS. The CDR3 covers 12 residues. V lost 6 bases to trimming and J lost 8 bases, with 10 bases between them. The CDR3 is CASRRETGELFF. The CDR3 DNA reads TGTGCCAGCAGACGGGAAACTGGGGAGCTGTTTTTT.

This chain uses TRBV2 with TRBJ2-6; D uncertain. The germline gives CDR1 SNHLY, CDR2 FYNNEI. The CDR3 spans 17 residues. The germline V and J ends were trimmed by 3 bases and 0 bases, with 12 bases remaining between them. The CDR3 region is CASSDEVLPSGANVLTF. CDR3 in DNA: TGTGCCAGCAGTGATGAGGTTCTTCCCTCTGGGGCCAACGTCCTGACTTTC.

This chain connects TRBV6-1 to TRBJ2-6; D unclear. Germline lookup yields CDR1 MNHNS and CDR2 SASEGT. This CDR3 has 13 residues. Trimming stripped 8 bases from V and 2 bases from J, with 7 bases between. In nucleotides, the CDR3 is TGTGCCAGCGGCCTCGCTGGGGCCAACGTCCTGACTTTC. Translating it yields CASGLAGANVLTF.

The rearrangement links TRBV2 to TRBJ1-4; D not resolved. This CDR3 has 12 residues. V lost 8 bases and J lost 2, with 6 bases in between. Germline CDR1 reads SNHLY; CDR2 reads FYNNEI. This chain's CDR3 is CASEQTNEKLFF. In nucleotides, the CDR3 is TGTGCCAGCGAACAGACTAATGAAAAACTGTTTTTT.

The chain couples TRBV25-1 to TRBJ1-2; 9 nucleotides match TRBD1. Germline V gives CDR1 MGHDK, CDR2 SYGVNS. After removal of 5 bases from V and 4 bases from J, the junction contained 2 bases not matched to a gene. This CDR3 region has 13 residues. The CDR3: CASSRDRVYGYTF. The DNA of the CDR3 is TGTGCCAGCAGTCGGGACAGGGTCTATGGCTACACCTTC.

This rearrangement joins TRBV7-8 to TRBJ1-2, with 10 bases identical to TRBD1. Germline loops: CDR1 SGHVS, CDR2 FQNEAQ. This CDR3 has 14 amino acids. J was trimmed by 5 bases and V by 5 bases; bases with no gene match: 5. In DNA, the CDR3 is TGTGCCAGCAGCCCGGACAGGGGGGGATATGGCTACACCTTC. Its protein product is CASSPDRGGYGYTF.

This clone showed up just once. The chain employs TRBV7-9 and TRBJ2-7; 7 bases align to TRBD1. Trimming at V came to 4 bases and at J to 5 bases, leaving 2 bases not matched to a gene. This CDR3 region has 12 residues. Germline values: CDR1 SEHNR, CDR2 FQNEAQ (reference sequence). The CDR3 here is CASSSTGDEQYF. DNA for the CDR3: TGTGCCAGCAGCTCAACAGGGGACGAGCAGTACTTC. Using reference TRBV7-9 and TRBJ2-7 for the parts outside the CDR3, the full variable domain is DTGVSQNPRHKITKRGQNVTFRCDPISEHNRLYWYRQTLGQGPEFLTYFQNEAQLEKSRLLSDRFSAERPKGSFSTLEIQRTEQGDSAMYLCASSSTGDEQYFGPGTRLTVT.

This clone was detected only once. The chain carries TRBV25-1 and TRBJ2-7, with 7 bases fitting TRBD2. The V and J ends lost 10 bases and 0 bases, in that order; junction bases with no gene match: 6. This CDR3 contains 13 residues. Germline V gene data show CDR1 as MGHDK and CDR2 as SYGVNS. The CDR3 sequence: CATSSGVSYEQYF. CDR3 DNA: TGTGCCACCTCTAGCGGCGTCTCCTACGAGCAGTACTTC.

J is TRBJ1-1 and V is TRBV7-2, with a possible D match to TRBD1 (6 bases). Germline V lookup: CDR1 SGHTA, CDR2 FQGNSA. This CDR3 is built from 16 residues. Trimming removed 2 bases from V and 1 base from J, with 14 bases in between. The CDR3 protein is CASSLFPSGENTEAFF. Written as DNA, the CDR3 is TGTGCCAGCAGCTTATTCCCGTCAGGGGAGAACACTGAAGCTTTCTTT.

The V gene is TRBV27, the J gene TRBJ2-7, with a tentative D call TRBD1 (5 bases). V lost 3 bases, J lost 5 bases, and 14 bases lay in between. The CDR3 covers 14 residues. Germline CDR1 and CDR2: MNHEY and SMNVEV (reference sequence). The CDR3 region has the DNA TGTGCCAGCAGTTTCCAGGGTAGGATCCACGAGCAGTACTTC. This encodes CASSFQGRIHEQYF.

This clone has a handful of counts. This rearrangement joins TRBV5-4 to TRBJ2-3; TRBD2 agrees at 9 bases. The CDR3 is 19 amino acids. Germline CDR1 is SGHNT and CDR2 is YYREEE (reference sequence). The junction had 19 bases not matched to a gene; V was cut back by 4 bases and J by 4 bases. The CDR3 DNA is TGTGCCAGCAGCGCTGACAGGGCCATGGCGGGAGGGCCGTCAGATACGCAGTATTTT. As protein: CASSADRAMAGGPSDTQYF. Looking up the rest from reference TRBV5-4 and TRBJ2-3 gives the full variable domain: ETGVTQSPTHLIKTRGQQVTLRCSSQSGHNTVSWYQQALGQGPQFIFQYYREEENGRGNFPPRFSGLQFPNYSSELNVNALELDDSALYLCASSADRAMAGGPSDTQYFGPGTRLTVL.

The V and J genes are TRBV4-3 and TRBJ2-7; no firm D call. Trimming removed 4 bases from V and 2 bases from J, with 9 bases in between. Looked up from germline, CDR1 is LGHNA and CDR2 is YSLEER. The CDR3 is 13 amino acids. The CDR3 protein is CASSREATYEQYF. CDR3 DNA: TGCGCCAGCAGCCGAGAAGCCACCTACGAGCAGTACTTC.